These 14 T cell receptor beta chains were sequenced from one sample in a study of T cell responses to AZD1222 COVID-19 vaccine. Only in-frame clones appear in the TCRdb table, and some are missing; sequencing was by immunoSEQ multiplex PCR. Here the sample spans 110,000 to 150,000 clones, approximately 91% being singletons. Sequencing was performed on peripheral blood, taken 28 days after the second AZD1222 dose. These receptors were taken from an adult who received the AZD1222 COVID-19 vaccine.

V usage is TRBV18 and J usage is TRBJ1-1; 7 bases fit TRBD1. CDR1 is KGHSH, CDR2 LQKENI, per germline. The CDR3 runs 15 residues. Trimming cost V 3 bases and J 6 bases; bases outside gene matches: 10. The CDR3 protein is CASSPSRQGISEAFF. The CDR3 DNA reads TGTGCCAGCTCACCTTCGAGACAGGGAATTTCTGAAGCTTTCTTT.

CDR3 protein: CASSTPGLYSTGANVLTF. In DNA, the CDR3 is TGTGCCAGCAGCACTCCGGGACTATATTCGACGGGGGCCAACGTCCTGACTTTC. This chain links TRBV11-2 with TRBJ2-6; TRBD2 agrees at 7 bases. Trimming removed 5 bases from V and 4 bases from J; junction bases left unmatched: 14. CDR3 length: 18 residues. Germline CDR1 is SGHAT and CDR2 is FQNNGV. Complete variable domain (other parts from reference TRBV11-2 and TRBJ2-6): EAGVAQSPRYKIIEKRQSVAFWCNPISGHATLYWYQQILGQGPKLLIQFQNNGVVDDSQLPKDRFSAERLKGVDSTLKIQPAKLEDSAVYLCASSTPGLYSTGANVLTFGAGSRLTVL.

This chain links TRBV2 with TRBJ2-7; TRBD2 matches 11 bases. This CDR3 is 14 amino acids long. V shed 4 bases, J shed 4 bases, and the junction held 3 bases outside the gene matches. The germline V gene has CDR1 SNHLY and CDR2 FYNNEI. The CDR3 here is CASSGLAGIYEQYF. In nucleotides, the CDR3 is TGTGCCAGCAGTGGACTAGCGGGAATATACGAGCAGTACTTC.

This clone was recorded only once. The gene calls are TRBV6-1 and TRBJ2-7, with 7 bases aligning to TRBD1. This CDR3 has 11 amino acids. V dropped 6 bases and J dropped 4; count of bases not matched to a gene: 0. The germline V gene encodes CDR1 MNHNS and CDR2 SASEGT. The CDR3 sequence is CASRQGYEQYF. The CDR3 DNA sequence: TGTGCCAGCAGACAGGGGTACGAGCAGTACTTC.

The rearrangement uses TRBV19 and TRBJ2-7; TRBD1 agrees at 8 bases. Unmatched junction bases numbered 7, after V lost 9 bases and J lost 3 bases. This CDR3 is 13 amino acids long. Germline assignment: CDR1 LNHDA and CDR2 SQIVND (reference sequence). The CDR3: CASSRGLGYEQYF. For the CDR3, the DNA is TGTGCCAGCAGCAGGGGGCTGGGCTACGAGCAGTACTTC. The entire variable domain, with the rest obtained from reference TRBV19 and TRBJ2-7, is as follows: DGGITQSPKYLFRKEGQNVTLSCEQNLNHDAMYWYRQDPGQGLRLIYYSQIVNDFQKGDIAEGYSVSREKKESFPLTVTSAQKNPTAFYLCASSRGLGYEQYFGPGTRLTVT.

This rearrangement joins TRBV4-2 to TRBJ1-5, with D unclear. The V end was cut by 4 bases, the J end by 4 bases, with 14 bases between. CDR3 length: 15 amino acids. Germline V gene lookup returns CDR1 LGHNA and CDR2 YNFKEQ. CDR3 bases: TGTGCCAGCAGCCTCGTCGAGGAAGGGAATCAGCCCCAGCATTTT. The encoded protein is CASSLVEEGNQPQHF.

V gene TRBV11-2 combines with J gene TRBJ1-2; 10 bases fit TRBD1. V lost 0 bases to trimming and J lost 6 bases; unmatched junction nucleotides: 7. The CDR3 runs to 16 residues. Germline V CDR1 and CDR2: SGHAT, FQNNGV. The CDR3 nucleotides read TGTGCCAGCAGCTTAGAGCGCCCGACAGGGGGCAATGGCTACACCTTC. Translating it yields CASSLERPTGGNGYTF.

The chain has TRBV27 and TRBJ1-6; D is ambiguous. CDR1 and CDR2 from the germline V gene are MNHEY and SMNVEV (reference sequence). This CDR3 contains 18 residues. V gave up 5 bases and J gave up 6 bases, with 23 bases separating them. CDR3 bases: TGTGCCAGCAGTGCCCGGTTCTCTCTCCTCGGGATTAATTCACCCCTCCACTTT. Translation: CASSARFSLLGINSPLHF.

The rearrangement links TRBV6-5 to TRBJ2-1, with D maybe TRBD2 (7 bases). Trimming shortened V by 2 bases and J by 4 bases, and 12 bases separated the two germline ends. The CDR3 totals 15 residues. Germline values: CDR1 MNHEY, CDR2 SVGAGI. CDR3: CASSYPGGQYNEQFF. The CDR3 DNA is TGTGCCAGCAGTTACCCCGGGGGGCAGTACAATGAGCAGTTCTTC.

CDR3 nucleotides: TGTGCCAGCAGCCCGACAGGGGGCGTCTACAATGAGCAGTTCTTC. Amino acids: CASSPTGGVYNEQFF. This chain joins TRBV9 and TRBJ2-1; 10 bases line up with TRBD1. The V segment lost 4 bases and the J segment 3 bases; nucleotides outside the gene matches: 4. CDR3 size: 15 residues. From germline, CDR1 is SGDLS and CDR2 YYNGEE.

The chain is built from TRBV4-1 and TRBJ1-5; D is ambiguous. The CDR3 is made up of 14 amino acids. Germline CDR1 and CDR2: MGHRA and YSYEKL. The germline V and J ends were trimmed by 3 bases and 0 bases, with 6 bases remaining between them. CDR3 region: CASSQLYSNQPQHF. The CDR3, as DNA: TGCGCCAGCAGCCAGCTTTATAGCAATCAGCCCCAGCATTTT.

This chain links TRBV6-1 with TRBJ1-1; D uncertain. Per germline, CDR1 MNHNS and CDR2 SASEGT. Trimming removed 3 bases at V and 6 bases at J, with 14 bases between. This CDR3 comprises 14 residues. As DNA, the CDR3 is TGTGCCAGCAGTGACGGTATCGGTATCTCTGAAGCTTTCTTT. It yields the protein CASSDGIGISEAFF.

V gene TRBV5-5 combines with J gene TRBJ2-3; 8 bases line up with TRBD2. Trimming at V came to 4 bases and at J to 2 bases, leaving 12 bases not matched to a gene. This CDR3 region has 17 residues. Per the germline V gene, CDR1 is SGHKS and CDR2 is YYEKEE (reference sequence). CDR3 nucleotide sequence: TGTGCCAGCAGCCCGGCCGGCACTAGCGGAAACACAGATACGCAGTATTTT. Translating it yields CASSPAGTSGNTDTQYF.

This clone has more than one count but fewer than ten. CDR3 sequence reads: CASSVMGGDEQFF. The CDR3 DNA is TGTGCCAGCAGCGTGATGGGGGGCGATGAGCAGTTCTTC. The V call is TRBV9, the J call TRBJ2-1; D tentatively fits TRBD1 or TRBD2 (6 bases each). The CDR3 sequence is 13 residues long. The V gene's germline CDR1 is SGDLS and CDR2 YYNGEE. The ends were cut back, 2 bases at V and 8 bases at J, with 11 bases in the middle.